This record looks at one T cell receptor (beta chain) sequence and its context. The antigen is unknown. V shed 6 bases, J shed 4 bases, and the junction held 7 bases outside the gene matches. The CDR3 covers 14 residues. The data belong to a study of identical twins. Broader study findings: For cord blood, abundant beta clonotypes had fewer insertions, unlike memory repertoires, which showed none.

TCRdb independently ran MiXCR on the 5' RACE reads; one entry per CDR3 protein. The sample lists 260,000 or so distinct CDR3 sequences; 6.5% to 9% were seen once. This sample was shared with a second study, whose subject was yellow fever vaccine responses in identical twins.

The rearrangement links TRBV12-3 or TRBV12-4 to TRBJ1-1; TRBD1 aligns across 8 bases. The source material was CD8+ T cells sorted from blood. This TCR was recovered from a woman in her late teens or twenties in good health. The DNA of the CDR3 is TGTGCCAGCAGCTTGCAGGGGGCGGCCACTGAAGCTTTCTTT. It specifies CASSLQGAATEAFF.